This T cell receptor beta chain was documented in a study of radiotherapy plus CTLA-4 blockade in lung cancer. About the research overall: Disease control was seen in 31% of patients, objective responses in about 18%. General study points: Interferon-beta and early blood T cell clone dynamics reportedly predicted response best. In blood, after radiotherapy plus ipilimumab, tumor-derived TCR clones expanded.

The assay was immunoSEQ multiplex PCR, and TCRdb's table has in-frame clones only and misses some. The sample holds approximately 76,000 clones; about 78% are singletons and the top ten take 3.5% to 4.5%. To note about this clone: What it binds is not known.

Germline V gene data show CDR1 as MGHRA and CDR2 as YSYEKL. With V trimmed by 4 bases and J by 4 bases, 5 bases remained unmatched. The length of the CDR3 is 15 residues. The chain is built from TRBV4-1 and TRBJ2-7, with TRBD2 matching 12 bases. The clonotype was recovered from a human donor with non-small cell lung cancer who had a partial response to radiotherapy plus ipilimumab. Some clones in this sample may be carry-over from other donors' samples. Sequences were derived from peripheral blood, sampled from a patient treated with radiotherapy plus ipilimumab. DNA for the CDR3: TGCGCCAGCAGCCCCCGGACTAGCGGGGTTTACGAGCAGTACTTC. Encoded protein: CASSPRTSGVYEQYF.